Following are 17 T cell receptor beta chains from one sample sequenced in a study of cytomegalovirus exposure and HLA in healthy donors. Libraries were prepared by immunoSEQ multiplex PCR; TCRdb keeps only in-frame clonotypes and omits some of them. The table has about 200,000 clones, around 87% seen once. Sequencing was performed on PBMCs. The receptors stem from a woman between 18 and 29 years old in good health and CMV-seropositive.

The chain has TRBV7-2 and TRBJ2-1, with a tentative D call TRBD2 (7 bases). The CDR3 contains 17 residues. From germline, CDR1 is SGHTA and CDR2 FQGNSA. Deletions cut 4 bases from V and 4 bases from J, with 20 bases between. The CDR3 loop reads CASSYYAGAQGYNEQFF. In DNA form, the CDR3 reads TGTGCCAGCAGCTATTATGCGGGAGCTCAGGGGTACAATGAGCAGTTCTTC.

The chain couples TRBV4-1 to TRBJ2-5; the match to TRBD2 covers 7 bases. Germline assignment: CDR1 MGHRA and CDR2 YSYEKL. This CDR3 spans 16 amino acids. With 1 base clipped from V and 2 bases from J, the junction kept 7 bases outside the gene matches. CDR3 DNA sequence: TGCGCCAGCAGCCAAGGCTGGCTAGCGGAGCAAGAGACCCAGTACTTC. Protein product: CASSQGWLAEQETQYF.

In DNA form, the CDR3 reads TGCACCAGCAGCCAAGAAAGACGGGGTCGTCATGAAAAACTGTTTTTT. Translated, it gives CTSSQERRGRHEKLFF. The chain recombines TRBV1 with TRBJ1-4. TRBV1 is a listed pseudogene. The CDR3 has 16 residues.

The chain is built from TRBV30 and TRBJ1-5; possibly TRBD1 for D (6 bases). CDR3 size: 15 residues. Germline V gene lookup returns CDR1 GTSNPN and CDR2 SVGIG (reference sequence). V dropped 3 bases and J dropped 3 bases, with 15 bases sitting between them. The chain's CDR3 is CAWSGGTMDNQPQHF. The CDR3 DNA follows: TGTGCCTGGAGCGGGGGGACAATGGACAATCAGCCCCAGCATTTT.

This clone was counted a single time. The chain couples TRBV2 to TRBJ2-1, with TRBD2 matching over 7 bases. V dropped 5 bases and J dropped 1; count of bases not matched to a gene: 14. The germline gives CDR1 SNHLY, CDR2 FYNNEI. The CDR3 contains 18 residues. CDR3 region: CASSNLPGRERSYNEQFF. DNA of the CDR3: TGTGCCAGCAGTAATCTTCCGGGGCGGGAGAGGTCCTACAATGAGCAGTTCTTC.

V usage is TRBV30 and J usage is TRBJ1-1; D is unclear. Germline CDR1 GTSNPN, CDR2 SVGIG (reference sequence). Trimming cost V 4 bases and J 7 bases, with 13 bases left between them. The CDR3 is made up of 12 amino acids. The CDR3 sequence is CAWIAAVGEAFF. DNA for the CDR3: TGTGCCTGGATTGCGGCGGTGGGTGAAGCTTTCTTT.

This clone was seen more than once but under ten times. The chain links TRBV28 to TRBJ1-1, with D perhaps TRBD1 (5 bases). V was shortened by 2 bases and J by 1 base, with 5 bases between the two germline ends. CDR3 length equals 13 residues. Germline CDR1 and CDR2: MDHEN and SYDVKM. This CDR3 is CASSLQGNTEAFF. CDR3 in DNA: TGTGCCAGCAGTTTACAGGGGAACACTGAAGCTTTCTTT.

J is TRBJ2-1 and V is TRBV13; TRBD1 matches 7 bases. This CDR3 has 16 amino acids. The V segment lost 5 bases and the J segment 0 bases; nucleotides outside the gene matches: 7. Germline assignment: CDR1 PRHDT and CDR2 FYEKMQ (reference sequence). DNA of the CDR3: TGTGCCAGCAGCCGAGGGGGCGGTAGCTCCTACAATGAGCAGTTCTTC. Its protein is CASSRGGGSSYNEQFF.

The gene calls are TRBV2 and TRBJ1-4; D is unresolved. In germline, CDR1 is SNHLY, CDR2 FYNNEI. Trimming took off 6 bases at V and 1 base at J, with 15 bases between the two ends. The CDR3 totals 16 residues. Here the CDR3 reads CASREDGVGTNEKLFF. The CDR3 DNA is TGTGCCAGCAGGGAGGACGGGGTTGGAACTAATGAAAAACTGTTTTTT. Full variable domain (outside the CDR3, taken from reference TRBV2 and TRBJ1-4): EPEVTQTPSHQVTQMGQEVILRCVPISNHLYFYWYRQILGQKVEFLVSFYNNEISEKSEIFDDQFSVERPDGSNFTLKIRSTKLEDSAMYFCASREDGVGTNEKLFFGSGTQLSVL.

V and J are TRBV12-5 and TRBJ2-2, with no clear D. The ends were cut back, 7 bases at V and 6 bases at J, with 9 bases in the middle. Germline-derived CDR1 and CDR2 are LGHNT and FRNRAP. The CDR3 runs to 12 residues. The CDR3 sequence: CASESEAGELFF. The CDR3 DNA is TGTGCTAGTGAGAGTGAGGCCGGGGAGCTGTTTTTT.

The J gene is TRBJ2-1, the V gene TRBV5-1; D is possibly TRBD2 (5 bases). The germline CDR1 and CDR2 sequences are SGHRS and YFSETQ. The ends were cut back, 1 base at V and 8 bases at J, with 10 bases in the middle. The CDR3 totals 13 residues. Here the CDR3 reads CASSLRERDEQFF. The CDR3 nucleotides read TGCGCCAGCAGCTTGAGGGAGAGGGATGAGCAGTTCTTC.

The chain recombines TRBV29-1 with TRBJ1-1; 12 bases are a match to TRBD1. The ends lost 6 bases at V and 2 bases at J; junction bases unmatched: 4. This CDR3 is built from 14 residues. In germline, CDR1 is SQVTM, CDR2 ANQGSEA. The CDR3 DNA sequence: TGCAGCGTGGGACAGGGGGCTTTAAACACTGAAGCTTTCTTT. Amino acid sequence: CSVGQGALNTEAFF.

Worth noting for this clone: At one boundary the junction diverges from the germline segment, which might be a read error. The genes are TRBV7-8 and TRBJ2-5, with 9 positions matching TRBD2. There are 13 residues in the CDR3. Germline V CDR1 and CDR2: SGHVS, FQNEAQ. DNA for the CDR3: TGTGCCAGCAGCTTAGGGCGGGAGGGCCGGGGGGACTTC. Its translation is CASSLGREGRGDF.

V usage is TRBV2 and J usage is TRBJ1-4, with 8 bases aligning to TRBD1. Trimming cost V 3 bases and J 7 bases; bases outside gene matches: 7. This CDR3 contains 15 residues. Germline V lookup: CDR1 SNHLY, CDR2 FYNNEI. The CDR3 spells CASSDRGPSGEKLFF. Here the CDR3 DNA reads TGTGCCAGCAGTGACAGGGGGCCCAGTGGTGAAAAACTGTTTTTT.

This clone occurred once. The chain has TRBV9 and TRBJ2-1, with 7 bases identical to TRBD1. The CDR3 length is 17 residues. The ends lost 2 bases at V and 0 bases at J; junction bases unmatched: 8. Germline assignment: CDR1 SGDLS and CDR2 YYNGEE. The CDR3 nucleotides are TGTGCCAGCAGCGTGGATAGGGACAGCGGCTCCTACAATGAGCAGTTCTTC. It is translated as CASSVDRDSGSYNEQFF.

This clone has only one observation. The chain carries TRBV30 and TRBJ2-1; 7 nucleotides agree with TRBD2. The CDR3 runs 12 residues. V lost 3 bases, J lost 8 bases, and 4 bases stayed unmatched. CDR1 and CDR2 from the germline V gene are GTSNPN and SVGIG (reference sequence). The CDR3 sequence is CAWRFGRHEQFF. In DNA form, the CDR3 reads TGTGCCTGGAGATTCGGGAGGCATGAGCAGTTCTTC.

This chain joins TRBV2 and TRBJ2-5; D is possibly TRBD1 (5 bases). The CDR3 is 15 amino acids. Germline V gene lookup returns CDR1 SNHLY and CDR2 FYNNEI. Deletions cut 4 bases from V and 1 base from J, with 13 bases between. CDR3 loop: CASSGLTALQETQYF. CDR3 DNA sequence: TGTGCCAGCAGTGGTTTGACAGCACTCCAAGAGACCCAGTACTTC.